The source of this TCR beta chain is a study of blood T cell repertoires in COVID-19. Turning to the study itself: Some COVID-19 samples were acute and others convalescent; all came from the United States, Italy and Spain.

Participants came from some 26 US areas, aged about 18 to 100 years. Participant-reported clinical history was the basis for cohort assignment. Symptom resolution, clearance, or two negative PCRs marked the recovered donors of Cohort 3. The data were produced by immunoSEQ multiplex PCR, yet TCRdb's version contains in-frame clones alone and is incomplete. This sample has 180,000 or so clones; around 85% occur once, and the top ten carry about 6.3%. Trimming removed 1 base from V and 5 bases from J, with 9 bases in between. CDR3 length: 13 amino acids. In germline, CDR1 is SEHNR, CDR2 FQNEAQ (reference sequence).

The TCR sequence derives from a middle-aged man who had recovered from COVID-19. What was sequenced was PBMCs or T cells enriched from blood (not recorded which). The genes are TRBV7-9 and TRBJ2-7, with a weak D call TRBD1 (5 bases). CDR3: CASSLVRGHEQYF. The CDR3 nucleotides are TGTGCCAGCAGCTTAGTTAGGGGCCACGAGCAGTACTTC.